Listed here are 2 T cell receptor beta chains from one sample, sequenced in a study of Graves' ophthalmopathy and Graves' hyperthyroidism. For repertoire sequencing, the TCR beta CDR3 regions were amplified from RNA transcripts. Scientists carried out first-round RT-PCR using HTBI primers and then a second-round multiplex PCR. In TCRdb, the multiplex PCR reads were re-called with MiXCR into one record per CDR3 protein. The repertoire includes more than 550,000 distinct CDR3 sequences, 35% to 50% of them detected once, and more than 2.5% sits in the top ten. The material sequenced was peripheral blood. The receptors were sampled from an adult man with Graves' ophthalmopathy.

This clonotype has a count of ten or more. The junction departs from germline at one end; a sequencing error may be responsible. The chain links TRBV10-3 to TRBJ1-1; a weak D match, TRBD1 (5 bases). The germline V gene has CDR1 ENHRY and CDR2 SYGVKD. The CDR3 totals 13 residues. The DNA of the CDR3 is TGTGCCAGCAGTGCCAGGGACGGAACTGAAGCTTTCTTT. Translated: CASSARDGTEAFF.

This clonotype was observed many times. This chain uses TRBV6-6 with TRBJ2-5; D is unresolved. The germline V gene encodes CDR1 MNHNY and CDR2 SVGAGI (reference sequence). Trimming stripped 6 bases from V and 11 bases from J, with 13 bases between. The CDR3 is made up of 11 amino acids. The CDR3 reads CASRELAGQYF. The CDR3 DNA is TGTGCCAGCAGAGAACTGGCAGGACAGTACTTC.